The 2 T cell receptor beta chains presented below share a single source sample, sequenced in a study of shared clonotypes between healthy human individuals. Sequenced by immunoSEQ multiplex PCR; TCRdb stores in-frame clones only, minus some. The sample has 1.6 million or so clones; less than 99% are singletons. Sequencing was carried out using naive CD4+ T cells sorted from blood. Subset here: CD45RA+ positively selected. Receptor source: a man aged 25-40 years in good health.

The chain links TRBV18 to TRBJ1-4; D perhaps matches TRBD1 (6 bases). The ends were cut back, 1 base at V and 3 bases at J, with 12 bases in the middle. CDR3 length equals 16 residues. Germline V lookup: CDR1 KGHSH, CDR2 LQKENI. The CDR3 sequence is CASSPRAGDANEKLFF. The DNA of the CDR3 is TGTGCCAGCTCACCACGGGCAGGGGACGCTAATGAAAAACTGTTTTTT.

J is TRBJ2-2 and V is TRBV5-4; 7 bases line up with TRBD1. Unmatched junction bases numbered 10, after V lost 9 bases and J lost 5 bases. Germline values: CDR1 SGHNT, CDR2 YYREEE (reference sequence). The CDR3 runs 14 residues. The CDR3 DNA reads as TGTGCCACGTACGTGAGGGGGCGAACCGGGGAGCTGTTTTTT. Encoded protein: CATYVRGRTGELFF.